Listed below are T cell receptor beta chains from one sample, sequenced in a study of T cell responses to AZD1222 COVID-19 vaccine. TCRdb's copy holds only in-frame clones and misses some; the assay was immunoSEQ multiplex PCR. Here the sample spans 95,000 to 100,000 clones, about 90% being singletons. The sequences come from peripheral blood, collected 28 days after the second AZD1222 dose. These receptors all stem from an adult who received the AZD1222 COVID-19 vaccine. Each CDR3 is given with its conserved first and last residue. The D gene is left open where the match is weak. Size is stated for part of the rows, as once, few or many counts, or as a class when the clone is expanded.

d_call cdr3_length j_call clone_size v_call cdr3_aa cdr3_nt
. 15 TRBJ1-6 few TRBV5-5 CASSFDGTYNSPLHF TGTGCCAGCAGCTTCGACGGTACCTATAATTCACCCCTCCACTTT
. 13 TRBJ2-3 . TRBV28 CASSLLSPDTQYF TGTGCCAGCAGTTTATTAAGTCCCGATACGCAGTATTTT
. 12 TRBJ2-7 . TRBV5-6 CASSLADYEQYF TGTGCCAGCAGCTTGGCCGATTACGAGCAGTACTTC
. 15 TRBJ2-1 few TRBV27 CASSMTESSYNEQFF TGTGCCAGCAGTATGACAGAGAGCTCCTACAATGAGCAGTTCTTC
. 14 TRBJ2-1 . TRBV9 CASSVASSYNEQFF TGTGCCAGCAGCGTAGCCTCCTCCTACAATGAGCAGTTCTTC
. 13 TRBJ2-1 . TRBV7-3 CASSQDYNNEQFF TGTGCCAGCAGCCAGGACTACAACAATGAGCAGTTCTTC
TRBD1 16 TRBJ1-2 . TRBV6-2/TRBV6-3 CASSYSAGQGARGYTF TGTGCCAGCAGTTACTCGGCGGGACAGGGGGCGCGGGGCTACACCTTC
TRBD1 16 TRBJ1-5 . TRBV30 CAWSVRRGNSNQPQHF TGTGCCTGGAGTGTACGCAGGGGGAATAGCAATCAGCCCCAGCATTTT
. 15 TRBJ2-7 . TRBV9 CASSVEIGRIYEQYF TGTGCCAGCAGCGTAGAGATCGGGAGAATCTACGAGCAGTACTTC
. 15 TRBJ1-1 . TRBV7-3 CASSLERVKGTEAFF TGTGCCAGCAGCTTAGAGAGGGTAAAGGGCACTGAAGCTTTCTTT
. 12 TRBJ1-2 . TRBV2 CASSDRGRGYTF TGTGCCAGCAGTGACAGGGGAAGGGGGTACACCTTC
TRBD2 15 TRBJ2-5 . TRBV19 CASSPRGDTGETQYF TGTGCCAGTAGCCCCCGGGGGGATACCGGTGAGACCCAGTACTTC
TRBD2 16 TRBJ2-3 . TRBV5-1 CASSLAAGGHTDTQYF TGCGCCAGCAGCTTGGCGGCGGGGGGACACACAGATACGCAGTATTTT